The T cell receptor beta chain under discussion was sequenced for a study of blood T cells in healthy people across ages. The germline V gene has CDR1 SGHNT and CDR2 YENEEA. After removal of 7 bases from V and 2 bases from J, the junction contained 14 bases not matched to a gene. The CDR3 sequence is 17 residues long. A second PCR of roughly 7 to 11 cycles used a sample-barcoded 5' primer and a J-beta primer mix. With 12 random nucleotides, a template-switch adaptor tagged each individual cDNA molecule. TCRdb reprocessed the 5' RACE reads with MiXCR, giving one entry per CDR3 protein. Altogether around 800,000 distinct CDR3 sequences are present, roughly 44% being singletons, with the ten largest covering about a fifth. As regards this clonotype: Its antigen is not known.

Study findings and constraints: The study found more naive CD4+ cells and higher diversity in long-lived than aged donors. The recorded TCR beta diversity per million T cells decreased in a roughly linear manner with age.

The sample was blood. The chain employs TRBV11-3 and TRBJ2-3; 8 positions agree with TRBD2. The source of this sequence is a man aged 60 to 75 in good health. The CDR3 protein is CASIEEVLAAHTDTQYF. For the CDR3, the DNA is TGTGCCAGCATTGAAGAGGTACTAGCGGCTCACACAGATACGCAGTATTTT.